What follows is one TCR beta chain and its context. The target antigen is unknown. This entry is derived from a study of cytomegalovirus exposure and HLA in healthy donors. General study points: Association of 15,000 to 20,000 TCR beta sequences with HLA alleles was found at 0.05 false discovery rate in a later analysis. In a later analysis, an Asian-associated ancestry cluster reportedly showed fewer N-insertions than the approximately 620-donor mean. In all likelihood, a cluster of highly shared sequence variants was a sequencing artifact.

These donors counted as nominally healthy when sampled, but unrecorded immune exposures were likely. The CDR3 consists of 13 residues. CDR1 is ENHRY, CDR2 SYGVKD, per germline. V lost 6 bases and J lost 3; bases outside the gene matches: 0. The primer mix had 60 Vbeta and 13 Jbeta primers. Produced via immunoSEQ multiplex PCR; TCRdb's table is partial and in-frame only. The sample has under 200,000 clones, roughly 80% seen once. The V and J genes are TRBV10-3 and TRBJ2-5, with 11 positions matching TRBD2. Sample: PBMCs. The receptor was isolated from a woman in her forties or fifties in good health and CMV-seronegative. The CDR3 is CAIRGLAEETQYF. Written as DNA, the CDR3 is TGTGCCATCAGGGGACTAGCGGAAGAGACCCAGTACTTC.